The T cell receptor (beta chain) under discussion was sequenced for a study of blood T cells in healthy people across ages. General study points: Long-lived donors had more naive CD4+ cells and higher diversity than aged donors. Leaving the PBMCs unsorted stopped any conclusive comparison of naive versus antigen-experienced cells. Across the age range, TCR beta diversity per million T cells fell in a roughly linear way.

The second PCR ran roughly 7 to 11 cycles with a sample-barcoded 5' primer and J-beta primers. The yield of each sample was at least 2.5 million CDR3-containing paired-end reads. TCRdb re-derived calls from the 5' RACE reads in MiXCR, one entry per CDR3 protein. In the table there are more than 650,000 distinct CDR3 sequences, about 24% of which are singletons. With 2 bases clipped from V and 6 bases from J, the junction kept 12 bases outside the gene matches. The CDR3 has 16 amino acids. Germline CDR1 DFQATT, CDR2 SNEGSKA (reference sequence). Note on this clonotype: The antigen is not known.

The J gene is TRBJ2-1, the V gene TRBV20-1; 8 bases align to TRBD2. This TCR was sampled from a man aged 65 to 79 in good health. The specimen sequenced was blood. For the CDR3, the DNA is TGCAGTGCTAGATCCTTAGCGGGGTCGTACCTCAATGAGCAGTTCTTC. Its translation: CSARSLAGSYLNEQFF.